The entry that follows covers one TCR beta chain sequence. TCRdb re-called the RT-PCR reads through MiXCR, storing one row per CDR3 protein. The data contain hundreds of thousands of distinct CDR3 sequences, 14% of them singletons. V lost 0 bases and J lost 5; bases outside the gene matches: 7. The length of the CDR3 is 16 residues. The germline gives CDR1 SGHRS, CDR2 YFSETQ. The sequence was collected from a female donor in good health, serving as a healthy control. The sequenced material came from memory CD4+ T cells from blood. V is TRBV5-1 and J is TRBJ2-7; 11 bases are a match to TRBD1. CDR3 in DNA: TGCGCCAGCAGCTTGGGTATTTTGGGACAGGGGGACGAGCAGTACTTC. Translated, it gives CASSLGILGQGDEQYF.